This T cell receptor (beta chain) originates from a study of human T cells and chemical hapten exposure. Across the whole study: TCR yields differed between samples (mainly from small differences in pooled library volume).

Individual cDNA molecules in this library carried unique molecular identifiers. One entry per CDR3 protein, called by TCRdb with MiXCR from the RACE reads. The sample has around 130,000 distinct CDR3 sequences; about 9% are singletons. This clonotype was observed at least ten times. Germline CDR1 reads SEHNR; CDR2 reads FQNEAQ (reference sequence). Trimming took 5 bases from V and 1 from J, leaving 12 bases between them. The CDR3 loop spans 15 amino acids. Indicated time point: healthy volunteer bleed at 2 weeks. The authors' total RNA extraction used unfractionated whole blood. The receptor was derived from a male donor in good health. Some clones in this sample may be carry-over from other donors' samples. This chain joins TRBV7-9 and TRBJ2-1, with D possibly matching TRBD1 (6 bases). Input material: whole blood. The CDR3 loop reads CASSPPGVSYNEQFF. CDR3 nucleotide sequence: TGTGCCAGCAGCCCCCCAGGGGTATCCTACAATGAGCAGTTCTTC.